This T cell receptor beta chain was found in a study of T cells in Graves' hyperthyroidism and ophthalmopathy (dated by TCRdb to about 2019). Some background on the complete study: Peripheral blood was collected at initial diagnosis, before any treatment. TCR V-J signatures able to tell the groups apart were searched for in a discovery cohort of 90 to 100 patients, of whom more than 40 had Graves' ophthalmopathy and around 56 had stable Graves' hyperthyroidism. Whether ophthalmopathy could be predicted prospectively was tested in an independent validation cohort made up of roughly 19 hyperthyroidism patients plus 17 patients who later progressed to ophthalmopathy. The roughly 94 discovery patients were randomly divided into training and test sets at a 7:3 ratio. In roughly six Graves' hyperthyroidism patients, the study also compared T-cell repertoires from thyroid tissue with T-cell repertoires from blood. Once sampling was done, hyperthyroidism patients were given methimazole at a starting dose of 30 mg daily, whereas ophthalmopathy patients were given high-dose intravenous methylprednisolone. TCR Vbeta CDR3 sequencing of approximately 140 peripheral blood samples (around 45 ophthalmopathy, about 80 hyperthyroidism and some 17 progressor patients) is reported in the paper. Points the paper makes about the study in general: During validation, the model predicted progression to ophthalmopathy a median of roughly 7.1 months ahead of onset, with around 71% sensitivity and around 73% specificity. No statistical method was used to set the sample size in advance, and investigators knew the group allocation. A model built on a 13 V-J signature distinguished ophthalmopathy from stable hyperthyroidism, reaching roughly 88% sensitivity and around 81% specificity in cross-validation and 80%/75% in testing. Blood samples also contained most of the expanded thyroid clonotypes (frequency above 0.001), which suggests that blood repertoires may reflect thyroid immune responses.

This clonotype was counted a few times. Which antigen it targets is not known. Being one base from a much bigger clone, this may be a read error. Its CDR3 holds 13 amino acids, cysteine through phenylalanine. The CDR3 DNA has 39 bases and is translated from base 1. As encoded in the germline V gene, CDR1 is SGHRS while CDR2 is YFSETQ. V is pared back by 4 bases and J by 4 bases, with 11 bases lying between the germline termini. Amplification of TCR beta CDR3 regions was carried out from RNA transcripts. The TCR CDR3 was subjected to a first round of RT-PCR using the HTBI primer set and the Qiagen OneStep RT-PCR kit. Libraries were constructed in a second round of multiplex PCR, after which size selection and purification were carried out. Paired-end sequencing of the libraries was performed with 100 bp reads on an Illumina HiSeq2000. Per the source publication's procedure: SOAPnuke was used to process the raw data, removing reads that contained adapters or uncalled bases, had a mean Phred below 15, or lacked an exact match to the constant primer or identifier. COPE v1.2.5 was used to merge the high-quality paired reads, and each unique nucleotide sequence was defined as a clonotype. MiTCR v1.1 was used to align clonotypes to the IMGT TRBV, TRBD and TRBJ reference segments. The analysis included only V-J combinations with a frequency above 0.0001, which together covered approximately 99% of the repertoires. A TCS score was defined as the ratio of F50 (clonal expansion) to E x V (chaos), with BLOSUM62-based TCRdist applied between CDR3 peptides within each V-J. Welch's t-statistics and random forest reduced approximately 520 V-J features to roughly 13, which were used in a naive Bayes classifier (R e1071). Through fastp at Q25 and MiXCR, TCRdb rebuilt clones from the public reads, retaining in-frame beta chains. Entries that share a CDR3 protein sequence are merged under the most common genes and DNA. The V and J calls were not made by the authors but by TCRdb's processing. The sample table lists around 400,000 distinct CDR3 sequences, approximately 13% of them with a count of one. The top ten constitute around 9.2% of the sample.

Graves' hyperthyroidism was defined as stable when no progression to ophthalmopathy occurred over 18 months of follow-up. The hyperthyroidism patients were between 18 and 65 years old and newly diagnosed, with a disease duration of less than 2 months. Exclusion was applied to patients with uncontrolled infections, other autoimmune diseases, pregnancy or lactation. Diagnoses were based on clinical symptoms, serum thyroxine and TRAb, thyroid ultrasound and orbital computed tomography. PBMCs were separated from approximately 10 ml of fresh peripheral blood using Ficoll-Paque density gradient centrifugation. Total RNA was extracted using Trizol reagent, and RNA quality was assessed on an Agilent 2100 Bioanalyzer.

Material: blood. This sequence was found in a woman aged 18-29 years with Graves' hyperthyroidism. The rearranged chain carries TRBV5-1 and TRBJ1-1, with the D gene not confidently named. The CDR3 protein is CASSGDVGTEAFF. The DNA reads TGCGCCAGCAGCGGTGACGTTGGCACTGAAGCTTTCTTT.